Sequencing of this T cell receptor beta chain was carried out in a study of cytomegalovirus exposure and HLA in healthy donors. Findings of the study overall: According to a later analysis, TCR clusters from the first cohort tended to co-occur in the 120 or so validation repertoires. Some TCR beta chains (roughly 160 of them) were listed as cytomegalovirus-associated. Testing in vitro showed a few CMV-associated chains specific for CMV antigens.

Sequencing was performed with immunoSEQ multiplex PCR; in TCRdb, only in-frame clones are kept and a portion is missing. The table shows about 180,000 clones, with around 85% occurring only once. The approximately 120-subject validation cohort, separate from the roughly 700-subject first cohort, included the donors. Comments on this clone: Its antigen is not identified.

The CDR3 consists of 14 residues. Trimming took off 1 base at V and 1 base at J, with 7 bases between the two ends. The germline CDR1 and CDR2 sequences are SGHNT and YENEEA. The sample consisted of PBMCs. The chain links TRBV11-3 to TRBJ1-1; maybe TRBD1 (5 bases). The TCR was taken from a man aged 18-30 years in good health and CMV-seropositive. The DNA for the CDR3 is TGTGCCAGCAGCTTAGGAAGGGGGAACACTGAAGCTTTCTTT. Translation: CASSLGRGNTEAFF.